This TCR beta chain was captured by sequencing in a study of technical replicates of blood from several donors. The V end was cut by 3 bases, the J end by 5 bases, with 5 bases between. This CDR3 contains 11 residues. Germline V gives CDR1 KGHSH, CDR2 LQKENI. Repertoires were generated with immunoSEQ multiplex PCR, while TCRdb's copy carries only in-frame clones and drops some. Of fewer than 85,000 clones detected, 90% to 95% appear once; the ten largest clones hold roughly 0.37%. Sequenced material: T cells isolated from PBMCs. The clonotype originates from a human donor in good health. The chain is built from TRBV18 and TRBJ2-7; D call uncertain. CDR3 bases: TGTGCCAGCTCACCCAATGACGAGCAGTACTTC. Encoded protein: CASSPNDEQYF.